This T cell receptor beta chain was identified in a study of blood T cell repertoires in COVID-19. CDR3 length equals 17 residues. Germline values: CDR1 LNHNV, CDR2 YYDKDF (reference sequence). The V end lost 0 bases, the J end lost 0 bases, and 14 bases lay between the germline ends. Seattle participants joined during active infection and were tracked over time. In the source study's methods: Nucleated cell counts were estimated from reference gene primer amplification. Clones were sequenced by immunoSEQ multiplex PCR, and TCRdb holds only the in-frame ones, with some missing. V and J calls plus clone size are reproduced from that table; the DNA served to infer D and trimming. This sample carries roughly 500,000 clones, approximately 92% of them seen once, and the ten largest clones take around 0.95%.

This clonotype was sampled from a man aged 18 to 29 with COVID-19, enrolled during active disease. Specimen: peripheral blood. The chain is built from TRBV15 and TRBJ2-5; a weak D match, TRBD2 (6 bases). In DNA, the CDR3 is TGTGCCACCAGCAGAGATGGTAGCGGAGAGTACCAAGAGACCCAGTACTTC. Amino acid sequence: CATSRDGSGEYQETQYF.